These T cell receptor beta chains were read from a single sample in a study of blood T cell repertoires in COVID-19. Some clones are missing from TCRdb's copy, which holds only in-frame ones; the method was immunoSEQ multiplex PCR. The repertoire holds fewer than 300,000 clones, more than 70% seen once, with less than 4% in the top ten. Input material: peripheral blood. These receptors all come from a woman aged 18-30 years with acute or convalescent COVID-19. Both conserved end residues are part of each CDR3. D genes are given only for firm matches. Clone size, where shown, is once, few, many, or a class for clones that have expanded.

few NA TRBJ2-7 TRBV21-1 TGTGCCAGCAGCAAAGCGGGGGGCTACGAGCAGTACTTC CASSKAGGYEQYF
once TRBD2 TRBJ2-2 TRBV24-1 TGTGCCACCAGTGGGGGAGGGCGAAACACCGGGGAGCTGTTTTTT CATSGGGRNTGELFF
NA TRBD1 TRBJ2-7 TRBV6-5 TGTGCCAGCAGTTACGCCCAGGGGGTGGCCGAGCAGTACTTC CASSYAQGVAEQYF
once TRBD1 TRBJ2-7 TRBV2 TGTGCCAGCAGTGAAGGACAGGGGGCGAGGGAGCAGTACTTC CASSEGQGAREQYF
NA NA TRBJ2-7 TRBV19 TGTGCCAGCGCAGGGGACTCCTACGAGCAGTACTTC CASAGDSYEQYF
NA TRBD2 TRBJ2-7 TRBV5-1 TGCGCCAGCAGCTCAGTAGCGGGAGGGCCCGACGAGCAGTACTTC CASSSVAGGPDEQYF
NA NA TRBJ1-5 TRBV15 TGTGCCACCAGCAGAGGGGAGGGAAGCAATCAGCCCCAGCATTTT CATSRGEGSNQPQHF
NA NA TRBJ1-4 TRBV29-1 TGCAGCGTTGAGTCGGGGTATGAAAAACTGTTTTTT CSVESGYEKLFF
NA NA TRBJ1-4 TRBV5-4 TGTGCCAGCAGCTTGAAGAGGGAGGGGGTTGGAGAAAAACTGTTTTTT CASSLKREGVGEKLFF
NA TRBD1 TRBJ2-1 TRBV4-1 TGCGCCAGCAGAGACACAGGGGTTTCCTACAATGAGCAGTTCTTC CASRDTGVSYNEQFF
NA TRBD1 TRBJ1-1 TRBV28 TGTGCCAGCAGTTTAATGGGACAGGGGGCGGGGAACACTGAAGCTTTCTTT CASSLMGQGAGNTEAFF
NA NA TRBJ1-2 TRBV7-9 TGTGCCAGCAGCTTAGCGCCGGCGGAGGGCTACACCTTC CASSLAPAEGYTF
NA NA TRBJ1-2 TRBV30 TGTGCCTGGAGTGCCAACACAGGCTATGGCTACACCTTC CAWSANTGYGYTF
NA TRBD2 TRBJ2-7 TRBV27 TGTGCCAGCAGTTTTGGGACTAGCGGGAGCTACGAGCAGTACTTC CASSFGTSGSYEQYF
NA NA TRBJ2-2 TRBV3-1/TRBV3-2 TGTGCCAGCAGCCAACGGGCAGGGCGAGTAGGCGGGGAGCTGTTTTTT CASSQRAGRVGGELFF
NA NA TRBJ2-1 TRBV5-1 TGCGCCAGCAGCTTCGGCGGGAATGAGCAGTTCTTC CASSFGGNEQFF
NA NA TRBJ2-1 TRBV7-9 TGTGCCAGCAGCTTAATCGCAGGAACGCGAGATGGGTGGTACAATGAGCAGTTCTTC CASSLIAGTRDGWYNEQFF
NA TRBD2 TRBJ2-1 TRBV29-1 TGCAGCGTTGCTCGCGGGAGCTACAATGAGCAGTTCTTC CSVARGSYNEQFF
NA TRBD2 TRBJ2-7 TRBV28 TGTGCCAGCAGGGGTCTAGCGGGACCCTACGAGCAGTACTTC CASRGLAGPYEQYF
NA NA TRBJ2-1 TRBV20-1 TGCAGTGCTAGTTTCCCGGCAGCGGAGAATGAGCAGTTCTTC CSASFPAAENEQFF
NA NA TRBJ1-4 TRBV19 TGTGCCAGTACCACAGGGTATGCTAATGAAAAACTGTTTTTT CASTTGYANEKLFF
NA NA TRBJ1-4 TRBV16 TGTGCCAGCATCCGGAGAGACCCAACTAATGAAAAACTGTTTTTT CASIRRDPTNEKLFF
NA NA TRBJ2-7 TRBV21-1 TGTGCCAGCAGCAAAGCGCTCGGGAGCTTGGTCCACGAGCAGTACTTC CASSKALGSLVHEQYF
NA TRBD2 TRBJ2-5 TRBV11-1 TGTGCCAGCAGCTCCGGGACTAGCTTACAAGAGACCCAGTACTTC CASSSGTSLQETQYF
NA TRBD1 TRBJ1-1 TRBV2 TGTGCCAGCAGTGCCCAGGGGGCTGGCAACACTGAAGCTTTCTTT CASSAQGAGNTEAFF
once NA TRBJ2-5 TRBV15 TGTGCCACCAGCAGTCTGGGGCTCCAAGAGACCCAGTACTTC CATSSLGLQETQYF
NA TRBD1 TRBJ1-5 TRBV7-9 TGTGCCAGCGGACAGGACTATAGCAATCAGCCCCAGCATTTT CASGQDYSNQPQHF
NA NA TRBJ1-5 TRBV11-2 TGTGCCAGCAGCTTACCTAAACATCAGCCCCAGCATTTT CASSLPKHQPQHF
NA TRBD1 TRBJ1-2 TRBV2 TGTGCCAGCATCTATTTTCAGGGGGGATACAATGAGGGCTACACCTTC CASIYFQGGYNEGYTF
NA TRBD2 TRBJ2-7 TRBV28 TGTGCCAGTACTAGCGGGATTGTCTACGAGCAGTACTTC CASTSGIVYEQYF
NA TRBD1 TRBJ2-7 TRBV7-6 TGTGCCAGCAGCTTAGCGGGGACAGCCTCCTCCTACGAGCAGTACTTC CASSLAGTASSYEQYF
NA NA TRBJ2-7 TRBV6-5 TGTGCCAGCAGTTACACGACTTACGAGCAGTACTTC CASSYTTYEQYF
NA NA TRBJ2-1 TRBV4-3 TGCGCCAGCAGCCAAGGTGGGGGGTATAACAGCAATGAGCAGTTCTTC CASSQGGGYNSNEQFF
NA TRBD1 TRBJ1-4 TRBV19 TGTGCCAGTAGTATGGGGACAGGGAAGGAAAAACTGTTTTTT CASSMGTGKEKLFF
few TRBD2 TRBJ2-6 TRBV6-5 TGTGCCAGCAGTCTGGGAGGGGCTGGGGCCAACGTCCTGACTTTC CASSLGGAGANVLTF
NA NA TRBJ2-7 TRBV7-9 TGTGCCAGCAGCCCACGTCGGTCCTACGAGCAGTACTTC CASSPRRSYEQYF
NA NA TRBJ2-4 TRBV7-8 TGTGCCAGCAGCTTGACAGGGGAGGGGGACATTCAGTACTTC CASSLTGEGDIQYF
NA NA TRBJ1-1 TRBV12-3/TRBV12-4 TGTGCCAGCAGGGGGAGACGGGGCACTGAAGCTTTCTTT CASRGRRGTEAFF
NA TRBD1 TRBJ1-3 TRBV7-9 TGTGCCAGCAGCCCCGGACAGGGAGGGCGAAACACCATATATTTT CASSPGQGGRNTIYF
few TRBD1 TRBJ2-3 TRBV5-5 TGTGCCAGCAGCAAAGGGACAGGACCAATGGGAGATACGCAGTATTTT CASSKGTGPMGDTQYF
NA NA TRBJ2-1 TRBV14 TGTGCCAGCAGCCGGTCGCGGGCACTTGCCTACAATGAGCAGTTCTTC CASSRSRALAYNEQFF
NA NA TRBJ2-7 TRBV5-8 TGTGCCAGCAGCTTTCAGGGAGGATCCTACGAGCAGTACTTC CASSFQGGSYEQYF
few NA TRBJ1-2 TRBV6-5 TGTGCCAGCAGTTCTAGACGACTAGATAGTGGCTACACCTTC CASSSRRLDSGYTF
NA NA TRBJ1-2 TRBV24-1 TGTGCCACCAGTGATTTTTCGGGGGGGAAGGACTATGGCTACACCTTC CATSDFSGGKDYGYTF
few NA TRBJ2-7 TRBV4-2 TGTGCCAGCAGCCTTGGGACAAACTACGAGCAGTACTTC CASSLGTNYEQYF
NA TRBD2 TRBJ2-7 TRBV3-1/TRBV3-2 TGTGCCAGCAGCCAAGTAGGTTTGGGCAGCGGGAGGGGCGACGAGCAGTACTTC CASSQVGLGSGRGDEQYF
NA TRBD2 TRBJ2-1 TRBV6-5 TGTGCCAGCCGACTAGCGGGAGGGAAAAATGAGCAGTTCTTC CASRLAGGKNEQFF
NA TRBD2 TRBJ2-5 TRBV9 TGTGCCAGCAGCTACCTATTGGGCGGGGGGCAAGAGACCCAGTACTTC CASSYLLGGGQETQYF
NA TRBD2 TRBJ2-5 TRBV2 TGTGCCAGCAGTGGGCCTAGCGGGGCTCAAGAGACCCAGTACTTC CASSGPSGAQETQYF
NA TRBD2 TRBJ2-7 TRBV10-1 TGCGCCAGCAGTGAGTGGCTAGCGGGAGGCGAGCAGTACTTC CASSEWLAGGEQYF